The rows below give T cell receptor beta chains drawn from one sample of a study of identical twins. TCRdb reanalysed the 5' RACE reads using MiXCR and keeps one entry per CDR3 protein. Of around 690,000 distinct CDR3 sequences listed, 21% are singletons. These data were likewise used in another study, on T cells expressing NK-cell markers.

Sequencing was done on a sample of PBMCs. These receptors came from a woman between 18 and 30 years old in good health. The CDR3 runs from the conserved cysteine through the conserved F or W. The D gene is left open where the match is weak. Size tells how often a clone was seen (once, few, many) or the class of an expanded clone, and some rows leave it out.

CDR3 protein: CASSQDWEDTQYF
CDR3 DNA: TGTGCCAGCAGCCAAGACTGGGAAGATACGCAGTATTTT
clone size: .
V gene: TRBV27
J gene: TRBJ2-3
D gene: .

CDR3 protein: CSARDLRQGFREKLFF
CDR3 DNA: TGCAGTGCTAGAGATCTCAGGCAGGGCTTCAGGGAAAAACTGTTTTTT
clone size: few
V gene: TRBV20-1
J gene: TRBJ1-4
D gene: .

CDR3 protein: CASSPNGRHNYGYTF
CDR3 DNA: TGTGCCAGCAGCCCGAACGGGCGACATAACTATGGCTACACCTTC
clone size: many
V gene: TRBV11-3
J gene: TRBJ1-2
D gene: .

CDR3 protein: CASSKGQRNTGELFF
CDR3 DNA: TGTGCCAGCAGCAAAGGACAGCGGAACACCGGGGAGCTGTTTTTT
clone size: .
V gene: TRBV5-4
J gene: TRBJ2-2
D gene: .

CDR3 protein: CASSLALDSGNTIYF
CDR3 DNA: TGTGCCAGCAGTTTAGCGTTGGACAGTGGAAACACCATATATTTT
clone size: .
V gene: TRBV12-3/TRBV12-4
J gene: TRBJ1-3
D gene: .

CDR3 protein: CSAWTEGFGYTF
CDR3 DNA: TGCAGTGCCTGGACGGAAGGATTCGGCTACACCTTC
clone size: .
V gene: TRBV20-1
J gene: TRBJ1-2
D gene: .

CDR3 protein: CASSLGGTSGRNYEQYF
CDR3 DNA: TGCGCCAGCAGCTTGGGGGGGACTAGCGGGAGGAACTACGAGCAGTACTTC
clone size: many
V gene: TRBV5-1
J gene: TRBJ2-7
D gene: TRBD2

CDR3 protein: CASSVADTEAFF
CDR3 DNA: TGTGCCAGCAGCGTTGCGGACACTGAAGCTTTCTTT
clone size: .
V gene: TRBV9
J gene: TRBJ1-1
D gene: .

CDR3 protein: CASSFILARSFF
CDR3 DNA: TGTGCCAGCAGCTTCATTTTGGCTCGGTCCTTCTTT
clone size: few
V gene: TRBV7-9
J gene: TRBJ1-1
D gene: .

CDR3 protein: CAISGAGPTDTQYF
CDR3 DNA: TGTGCCATCAGTGGGGCCGGCCCCACAGATACGCAGTATTTT
clone size: many
V gene: TRBV10-3
J gene: TRBJ2-3
D gene: .

CDR3 protein: CASGTGSVLYEQYF
CDR3 DNA: TGTGCCAGCGGCACCGGGAGCGTGCTCTACGAGCAGTACTTC
clone size: .
V gene: TRBV21-1
J gene: TRBJ2-7
D gene: .

CDR3 protein: CASSYLGEQFF
CDR3 DNA: TGTGCCAGCAGTTACTTAGGGGAGCAGTTCTTC
clone size: few
V gene: TRBV6-6
J gene: TRBJ2-1
D gene: .

CDR3 protein: CASSYSTPSTDTQYF
CDR3 DNA: TGTGCCAGCAGTTACTCGACACCCAGCACAGATACGCAGTATTTT
clone size: .
V gene: TRBV6-5
J gene: TRBJ2-3
D gene: .

CDR3 protein: CASNEGRGVGEQYF
CDR3 DNA: TGCGCCAGCAACGAGGGCAGGGGGGTTGGCGAGCAGTACTTC
clone size: few
V gene: TRBV5-1
J gene: TRBJ2-7
D gene: .

CDR3 protein: CASSQEVGGEQYF
CDR3 DNA: TGTGCCAGCAGCCAAGAGGTAGGGGGGGAGCAGTACTTC
clone size: .
V gene: TRBV3-1
J gene: TRBJ2-7
D gene: .

CDR3 protein: CASRLTRRSSYNEQFF
CDR3 DNA: TGCGCCAGCAGATTAACCCGGAGGAGCTCCTACAATGAGCAGTTCTTC
clone size: .
V gene: TRBV5-1
J gene: TRBJ2-1
D gene: .

CDR3 protein: CSASGTWEETQYF
CDR3 DNA: TGCAGTGCTAGCGGGACATGGGAAGAGACCCAGTACTTC
clone size: .
V gene: TRBV20-1
J gene: TRBJ2-5
D gene: .

CDR3 protein: CSVRGGGGTEAFF
CDR3 DNA: TGCAGCGTTAGGGGCGGAGGGGGCACTGAAGCTTTCTTT
clone size: .
V gene: TRBV29-1
J gene: TRBJ1-1
D gene: .

CDR3 protein: CSARTDYNEQFF
CDR3 DNA: TGCAGTGCAAGGACAGATTACAATGAGCAGTTCTTC
clone size: .
V gene: TRBV20-1
J gene: TRBJ2-1
D gene: .

CDR3 protein: CASSSGGVRNEQYF
CDR3 DNA: TGTGCCAGCAGCTCAGGGGGCGTAAGAAACGAGCAGTACTTC
clone size: .
V gene: TRBV7-9
J gene: TRBJ2-7
D gene: TRBD1

CDR3 protein: CSATTGTSGPGEQYF
CDR3 DNA: TGCAGTGCTACTACCGGGACTAGCGGGCCCGGGGAGCAGTACTTC
clone size: .
V gene: TRBV20-1
J gene: TRBJ2-7
D gene: TRBD2

CDR3 protein: CSARRPDLTYNSPLHF
CDR3 DNA: TGCAGTGCTCGAAGACCGGACCTTACCTATAATTCACCCCTCCACTTT
clone size: .
V gene: TRBV20-1
J gene: TRBJ1-6
D gene: .

CDR3 protein: CASSLTSGSRSYEQYF
CDR3 DNA: TGTGCCAGCAGCCTTACTAGCGGGAGTCGGTCCTACGAGCAGTACTTC
clone size: few
V gene: TRBV5-6
J gene: TRBJ2-7
D gene: TRBD2

CDR3 protein: CASSLEGQLKYF
CDR3 DNA: TGTGCCAGCAGTTTAGAGGGACAGTTAAAGTACTTC
clone size: few
V gene: TRBV12-3/TRBV12-4
J gene: TRBJ2-7
D gene: TRBD1

CDR3 protein: CASSFALWSYNEQFF
CDR3 DNA: TGTGCTAGCAGCTTCGCCCTCTGGTCCTACAATGAGCAGTTCTTC
clone size: .
V gene: TRBV7-7
J gene: TRBJ2-1
D gene: .

CDR3 protein: CASSVLALKDEQFF
CDR3 DNA: TGTGCCAGCAGCGTCCTAGCGCTGAAGGATGAGCAGTTCTTC
clone size: many
V gene: TRBV2
J gene: TRBJ2-1
D gene: .

CDR3 protein: CASSFVAENTEAFF
CDR3 DNA: TGTGCCAGCAGCTTCGTGGCGGAGAACACTGAAGCTTTCTTT
clone size: .
V gene: TRBV7-9
J gene: TRBJ1-1
D gene: .

CDR3 protein: CATSGQNTGELFF
CDR3 DNA: TGTGCCACCAGCGGACAGAACACCGGGGAGCTGTTTTTT
clone size: .
V gene: TRBV15
J gene: TRBJ2-2
D gene: .

CDR3 protein: CASSLWVSGYNEQFF
CDR3 DNA: TGTGCCAGCAGCTTATGGGTCAGCGGCTACAATGAGCAGTTCTTC
clone size: once
V gene: TRBV7-2
J gene: TRBJ2-1
D gene: .

CDR3 protein: CASSLGTWRGDEQFF
CDR3 DNA: TGTGCCAGCAGTTTAGGGACATGGCGAGGGGATGAGCAGTTCTTC
clone size: few
V gene: TRBV12-3/TRBV12-4
J gene: TRBJ2-1
D gene: .

CDR3 protein: CSARKGQETQYF
CDR3 DNA: TGCAGTGCTAGAAAGGGCCAAGAGACCCAGTACTTC
clone size: few
V gene: TRBV20-1
J gene: TRBJ2-5
D gene: .

CDR3 protein: CASFPARRGSSGELFF
CDR3 DNA: TGTGCCAGCTTCCCAGCGAGGCGGGGGAGCAGCGGGGAGCTGTTTTTT
clone size: few
V gene: TRBV11-2
J gene: TRBJ2-2
D gene: TRBD2

CDR3 protein: CSALRGDYEQYF
CDR3 DNA: TGCAGTGCCCTGAGGGGCGACTACGAGCAGTACTTC
clone size: .
V gene: TRBV20-1
J gene: TRBJ2-7
D gene: .

CDR3 protein: CASSRLERSDTQYF
CDR3 DNA: TGTGCCAGCAGCCGCCTCGAGCGCTCAGATACGCAGTATTTT
clone size: .
V gene: TRBV7-2
J gene: TRBJ2-3
D gene: .

CDR3 protein: CASSLGPLAGDTDTQYF
CDR3 DNA: TGTGCCAGCAGCTTGGGACCCCTAGCGGGGGACACAGATACGCAGTATTTT
clone size: .
V gene: TRBV7-2
J gene: TRBJ2-3
D gene: TRBD2